The rows below give T cell receptor beta chains drawn from one sample of a study of CD8 T cells in Susac syndrome. TCRdb recomputed calls from the immunoSEQ multiplex PCR reads with MiXCR, one row per CDR3 protein. Among roughly 200,000 distinct CDR3 sequences listed, 85% to 95% were seen once. Sequences were obtained from CD8+ T cells from PBMCs. These receptors came from a human donor with multiple sclerosis. Each CDR3 is given with its conserved first and last residue. The D gene is left open where the match is weak.

V gene	J gene	D gene	CDR3 protein
TRBV27	TRBJ2-1	.	CASSSLLRYEQFF
TRBV14	TRBJ1-1	.	CASSSGVRNTEAFF
TRBV6-5	TRBJ2-1	.	CASSLDSFYNEQFF
TRBV29-1	TRBJ1-1	.	CSVVSNTEAFF
TRBV5-6	TRBJ2-1	TRBD2	CASSGGLAAGEQFF
TRBV7-2	TRBJ2-3	.	CASSLGGEGRYTQYF
TRBV11-2	TRBJ2-3	.	CASSLGRERDTQYF
TRBV4-1	TRBJ2-1	TRBD2	CASSRGTSGGDEQFF
TRBV27	TRBJ2-7	.	CASSLRGSGSYEQYF
TRBV7-3	TRBJ2-7	.	CASSWNRDYEQYF
TRBV28	TRBJ2-1	TRBD2	CASSSLAGAWDEQFF
TRBV13	TRBJ2-1	TRBD1	CASRGDRGSYNEQFF
TRBV20-1	TRBJ1-2	.	CSARGANYGYTF
TRBV5-4	TRBJ2-7	TRBD1	CASSLGQGREQYF
TRBV25-1	TRBJ2-5	.	CASSELIEEETQYF
TRBV7-2	TRBJ2-1	TRBD1	CASSLTTGGNEQFF
TRBV2	TRBJ2-7	TRBD2	CASTGLAGDPYEQYF
TRBV3-1	TRBJ2-1	.	CASTYSGWDEQFF
TRBV5-1	TRBJ1-1	TRBD1	CASSLIRTGPLNTEAFF
TRBV15	TRBJ2-7	.	CATSREPVSSGPSYEQYF
TRBV29-1	TRBJ2-7	TRBD2	CSVRGDYEQYF
TRBV3-1	TRBJ2-4	.	CASSPDKGNIQYF
TRBV9	TRBJ2-7	TRBD1	CASSAGQGPYEQYF
TRBV15	TRBJ2-7	TRBD2	CATSLGRLAGISNF
TRBV7-9	TRBJ1-1	TRBD1	CASRQGAVTEAFF
TRBV27	TRBJ2-5	TRBD2	CASSELAGVHQETQYF
TRBV6-1	TRBJ2-7	.	CASRAEIGLGPHPYEQYF
TRBV5-6	TRBJ2-5	.	CASSLASSRETQYF
TRBV20-1	TRBJ2-1	TRBD2	CSARDSLAGILGAYNEQFF
TRBV29-1	TRBJ2-1	.	CSGLGAPYNEQFF
TRBV30	TRBJ2-3	.	CAWSEGRLFTDTQYF
TRBV2	TRBJ2-7	.	CASSEPDRFYEQYF
TRBV27	TRBJ2-5	TRBD1	CASSQTGTGGQETQYF
TRBV30	TRBJ2-7	TRBD2	CAWSGTPTSGTSGYYEQYF
TRBV7-9	TRBJ2-7	.	CASSTGEEQYF
TRBV14	TRBJ2-7	.	CASSHAAYEQYF
TRBV29-1	TRBJ1-2	.	CSVPGRRDYGYTF